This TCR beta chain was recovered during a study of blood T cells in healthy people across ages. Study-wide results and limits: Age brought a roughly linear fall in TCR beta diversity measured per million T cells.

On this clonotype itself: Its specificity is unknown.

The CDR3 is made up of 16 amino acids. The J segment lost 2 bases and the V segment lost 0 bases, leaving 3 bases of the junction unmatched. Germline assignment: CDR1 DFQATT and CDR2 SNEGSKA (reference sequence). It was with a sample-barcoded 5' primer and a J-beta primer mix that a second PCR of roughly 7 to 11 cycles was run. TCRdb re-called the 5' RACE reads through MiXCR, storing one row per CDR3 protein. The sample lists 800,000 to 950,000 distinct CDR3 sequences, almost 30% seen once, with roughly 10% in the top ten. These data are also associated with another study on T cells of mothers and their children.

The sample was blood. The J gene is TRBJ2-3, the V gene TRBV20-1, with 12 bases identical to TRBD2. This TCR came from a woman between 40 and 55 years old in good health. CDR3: CSAREASGGDTDTQYF. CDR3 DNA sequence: TGCAGTGCTAGAGAGGCTAGCGGGGGGGACACAGATACGCAGTATTTT.